This TCR beta chain was recorded in a study of T cells after yellow fever vaccination. The wider study: Fractions low in cell number were prepared with SMART-Seq v4 Ultra Low Input. Study-wide findings and caveats: Of the clonotypes, a small share occurred in both CD4 and CD8 compartments.

Trimming removed 4 bases from V and 2 bases from J, with 20 bases in between. The CDR3 is 17 residues long. The germline V gene encodes CDR1 MNHEY and CDR2 SMNVEV (reference sequence). Making TCR cDNA involved 5'RACE template switching, which added UMIs and a universal primer site. One entry per CDR3 protein results from TCRdb running MiXCR on the 5' RACE reads. This sample has 70,000 or so distinct CDR3 sequences, with under 6.5% found just once. This clonotype has ten or more counts. Antigen specificity is unknown. This sequence joins TRBV27 and TRBJ1-1; maybe TRBD1 (6 bases). The material sequenced was CD4+ T cells sorted from PBMCs, taken approximately 15 days after the first yellow fever vaccination. The sequence came from a young man who received the YFV17D yellow fever vaccine. The CDR3 sequence: CASSSGRGAIVNTEAFF. For the CDR3, the DNA is TGTGCCAGCAGTTCCGGCCGGGGGGCTATTGTAAACACTGAAGCTTTCTTT.